This TCR beta chain was retrieved from a study of tissue T cells after allogeneic stem cell transplantation. Findings of the study overall: Limitations included a small, clinically heterogeneous cohort and limited sampling depth. Anatomically similar tissues had similar TCR repertoires within each patient.

Regarding this clone: Its antigen is still unknown. Gene names and germline refer to mouse. Read sequence stops 1 residue before the CDR3 end, and the germline J gene provides the missing end.

This CDR3 contains 12 residues. Germline V gene data show CDR1 as SNHLY and CDR2 as FYNGKV (reference sequence). V lost 4 bases, J lost 4 bases, and 4 bases lay in between. CDR3 sequences, V/J genes, frequencies and template counts came from survey-depth TCRbeta sequencing. The table came from immunoSEQ multiplex PCR; TCRdb's copy has only in-frame clones and leaves some out. Counted here are about 48,000 clones, about 73% occurring once; the ten biggest clones make up roughly 0.7%. This chain connects TRBV3 to TRBJ2-2; D is ambiguous. This TCR derives from a pool of C57BL/6 mice in good health. Sequencing was done on a sample of sorted cells pooled from one or two spleens. CDR3 DNA (partial): TGTGCCAGCAGCTCGGTCACCGGGCAGCTCTAC. It specifies CASSSVTGQLY. The entire CDR3 sequence reads CASSSVTGQLYF.